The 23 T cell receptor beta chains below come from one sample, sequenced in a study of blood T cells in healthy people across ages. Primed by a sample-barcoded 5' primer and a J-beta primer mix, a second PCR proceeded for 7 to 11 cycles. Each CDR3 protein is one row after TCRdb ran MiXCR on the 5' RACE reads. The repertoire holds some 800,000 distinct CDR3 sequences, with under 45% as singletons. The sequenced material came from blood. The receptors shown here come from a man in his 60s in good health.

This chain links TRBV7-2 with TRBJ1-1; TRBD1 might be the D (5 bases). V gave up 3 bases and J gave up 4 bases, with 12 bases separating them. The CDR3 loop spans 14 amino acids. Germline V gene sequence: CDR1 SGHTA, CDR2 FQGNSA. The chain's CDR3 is CASSLRQTTTEAFF. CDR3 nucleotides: TGTGCCAGCAGCTTGCGACAGACCACCACTGAAGCTTTCTTT.

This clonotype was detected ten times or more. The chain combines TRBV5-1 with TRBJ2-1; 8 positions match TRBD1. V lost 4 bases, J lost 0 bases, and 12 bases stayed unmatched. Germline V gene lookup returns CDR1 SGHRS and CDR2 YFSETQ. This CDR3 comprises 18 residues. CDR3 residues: CASSQDRVRASSYNEQFF. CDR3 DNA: TGCGCCAGCAGCCAGGACAGGGTACGTGCGAGCTCCTACAATGAGCAGTTCTTC.

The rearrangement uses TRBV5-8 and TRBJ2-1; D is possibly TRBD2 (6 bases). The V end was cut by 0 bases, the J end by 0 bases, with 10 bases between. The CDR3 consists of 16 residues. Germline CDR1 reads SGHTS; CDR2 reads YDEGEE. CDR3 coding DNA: TGTGCCAGCAGCTTGGACGGAGGGGACTCCTACAATGAGCAGTTCTTC. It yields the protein CASSLDGGDSYNEQFF.

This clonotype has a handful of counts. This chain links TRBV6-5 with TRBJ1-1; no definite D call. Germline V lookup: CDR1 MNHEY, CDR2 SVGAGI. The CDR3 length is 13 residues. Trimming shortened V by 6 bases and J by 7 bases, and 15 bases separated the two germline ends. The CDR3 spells CASSQLRAFEAFF. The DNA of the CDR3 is TGTGCCAGCAGCCAACTCCGGGCATTTGAAGCTTTCTTT.

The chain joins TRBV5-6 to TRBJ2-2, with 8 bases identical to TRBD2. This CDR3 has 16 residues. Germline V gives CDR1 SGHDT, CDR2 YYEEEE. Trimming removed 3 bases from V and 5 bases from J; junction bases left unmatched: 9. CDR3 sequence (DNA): TGTGCCAGCAGCTCCGGGGGGACTAGTCGGACCGGGGAGCTGTTTTTT. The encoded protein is CASSSGGTSRTGELFF.

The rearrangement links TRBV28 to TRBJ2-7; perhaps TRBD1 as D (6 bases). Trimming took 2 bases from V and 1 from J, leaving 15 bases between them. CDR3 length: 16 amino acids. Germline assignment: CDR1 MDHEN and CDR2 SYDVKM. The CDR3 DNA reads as TGTGCCAGCAGTTTAGGACCCAGGACAGATTCCTACGAGCAGTACTTC. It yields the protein CASSLGPRTDSYEQYF. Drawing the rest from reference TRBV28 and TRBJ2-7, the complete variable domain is DVKVTQSSRYLVKRTGEKVFLECVQDMDHENMFWYRQDPGLGLRLIYFSYDVKMKEKGDIPEGYSVSREKKERFSLILESASTNQTSMYLCASSLGPRTDSYEQYFGPGTRLTVT.

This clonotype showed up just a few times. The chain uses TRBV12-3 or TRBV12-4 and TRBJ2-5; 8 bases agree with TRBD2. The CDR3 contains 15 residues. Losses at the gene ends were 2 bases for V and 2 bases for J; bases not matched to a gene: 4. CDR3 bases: TGTGCCAGCAGTTTATTCCAGCGGGAGCAAGAGACCCAGTACTTC. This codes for CASSLFQREQETQYF.

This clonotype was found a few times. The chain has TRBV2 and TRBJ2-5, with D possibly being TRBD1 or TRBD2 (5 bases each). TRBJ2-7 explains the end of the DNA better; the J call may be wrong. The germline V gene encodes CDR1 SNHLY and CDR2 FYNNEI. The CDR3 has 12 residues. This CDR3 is CASSGDVHEQYF. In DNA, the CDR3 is TGTGCCAGCAGTGGGGACGTCCACGAGCAGTACTTC.

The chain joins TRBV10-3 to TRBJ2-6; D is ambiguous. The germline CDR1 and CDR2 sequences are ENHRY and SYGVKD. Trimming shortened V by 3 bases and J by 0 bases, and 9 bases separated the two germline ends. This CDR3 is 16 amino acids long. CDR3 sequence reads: CAISEGSDSGANVLTF. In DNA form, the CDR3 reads TGTGCCATCAGTGAAGGGTCAGACTCTGGGGCCAACGTCCTGACTTTC.

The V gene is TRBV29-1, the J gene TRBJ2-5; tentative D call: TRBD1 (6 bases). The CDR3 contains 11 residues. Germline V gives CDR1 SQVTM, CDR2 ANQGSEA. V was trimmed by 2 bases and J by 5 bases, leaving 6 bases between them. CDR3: CSVERGETQYF. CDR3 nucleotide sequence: TGCAGCGTTGAAAGGGGGGAGACCCAGTACTTC.

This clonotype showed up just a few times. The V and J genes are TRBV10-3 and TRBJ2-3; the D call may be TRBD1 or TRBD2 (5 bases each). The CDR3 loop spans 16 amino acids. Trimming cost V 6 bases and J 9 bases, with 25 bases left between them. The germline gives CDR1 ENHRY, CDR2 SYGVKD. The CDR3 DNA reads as TGTGCCATCAGACCGGGACCCCCTCGAGCCCAATTGACGCAGTATTTT. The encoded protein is CAIRPGPPRAQLTQYF.

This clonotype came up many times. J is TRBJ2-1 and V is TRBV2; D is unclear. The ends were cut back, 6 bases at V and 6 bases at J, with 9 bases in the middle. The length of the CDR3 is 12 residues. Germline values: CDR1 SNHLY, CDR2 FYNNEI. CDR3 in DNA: TGTGCCAGCAGCCAGGCTAGCAATGAGCAGTTCTTC. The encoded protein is CASSQASNEQFF.

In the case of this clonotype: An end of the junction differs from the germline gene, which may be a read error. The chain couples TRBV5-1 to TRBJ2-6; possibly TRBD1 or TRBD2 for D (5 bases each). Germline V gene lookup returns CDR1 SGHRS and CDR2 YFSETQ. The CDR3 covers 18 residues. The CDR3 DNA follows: TGCGCCAGCAGCTGGGGACCGGGACCGCTCTCTGGGACCAACGTCCTGACTTTC. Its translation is CASSWGPGPLSGTNVLTF.

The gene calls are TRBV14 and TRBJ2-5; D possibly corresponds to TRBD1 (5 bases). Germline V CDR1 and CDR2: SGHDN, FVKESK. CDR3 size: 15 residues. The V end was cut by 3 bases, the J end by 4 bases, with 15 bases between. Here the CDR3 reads CASSQSGRCAETQYF. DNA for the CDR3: TGTGCCAGCAGCCAGTCAGGGCGTTGTGCAGAGACCCAGTACTTC.

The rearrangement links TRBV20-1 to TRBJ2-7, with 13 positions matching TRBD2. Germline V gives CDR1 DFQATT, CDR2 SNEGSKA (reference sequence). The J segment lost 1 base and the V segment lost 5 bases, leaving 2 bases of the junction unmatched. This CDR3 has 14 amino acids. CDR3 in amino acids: CSAGGLAGSYEQYF. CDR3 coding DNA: TGCAGTGCTGGGGGACTAGCGGGGTCCTACGAGCAGTACTTC.

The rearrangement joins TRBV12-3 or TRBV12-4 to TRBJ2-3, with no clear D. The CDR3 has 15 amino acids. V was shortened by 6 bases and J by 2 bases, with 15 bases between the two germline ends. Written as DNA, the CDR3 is TGTGCCAGCAGCCTACTGGGTTTTATCACAGATACGCAGTATTTT. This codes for CASSLLGFITDTQYF.

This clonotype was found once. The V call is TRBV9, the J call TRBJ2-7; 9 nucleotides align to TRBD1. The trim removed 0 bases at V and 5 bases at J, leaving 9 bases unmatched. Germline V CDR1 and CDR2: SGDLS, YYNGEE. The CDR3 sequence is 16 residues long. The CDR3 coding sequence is TGTGCCAGCAGCGTAGGAGGAGTAACAGGGGGCGACGAGCAGTACTTC. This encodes CASSVGGVTGGDEQYF. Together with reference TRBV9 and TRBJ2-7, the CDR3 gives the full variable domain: DSGVTQTPKHLITATGQRVTLRCSPRSGDLSVYWYQQSLDQGLQFLIQYYNGEERAKGNILERFSAQQFPDLHSELNLSSLELGDSALYFCASSVGGVTGGDEQYFGPGTRLTVT.

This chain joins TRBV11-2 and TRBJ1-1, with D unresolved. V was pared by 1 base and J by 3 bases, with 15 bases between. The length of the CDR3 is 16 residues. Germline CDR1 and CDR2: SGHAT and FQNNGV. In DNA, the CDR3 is TGTGCCAGCAGCTTAGCGTTGGGCAGCGTTTACACTGAAGCTTTCTTT. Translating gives CASSLALGSVYTEAFF.

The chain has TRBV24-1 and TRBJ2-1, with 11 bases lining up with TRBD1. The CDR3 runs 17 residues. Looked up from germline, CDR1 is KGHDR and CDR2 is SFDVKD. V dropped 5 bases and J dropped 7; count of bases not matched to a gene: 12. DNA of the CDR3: TGTGCCACCAGTGGGACATTTGGGACAGGGGGAGAGAATGAGCAGTTCTTC. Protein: CATSGTFGTGGENEQFF.

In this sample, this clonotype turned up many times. In DNA form, the CDR3 reads TGCAGCGTTAAGTCTCCGGGGCGCCCCGAGCAGTACTTC. Protein product: CSVKSPGRPEQYF. The chain is built from TRBV29-1 and TRBJ2-7; D is possibly TRBD1 or TRBD2 (5 bases each). The length of the CDR3 is 13 residues. The V gene's germline CDR1 is SQVTM and CDR2 ANQGSEA. Trimming shortened V by 5 bases and J by 6 bases, and 17 bases separated the two germline ends.

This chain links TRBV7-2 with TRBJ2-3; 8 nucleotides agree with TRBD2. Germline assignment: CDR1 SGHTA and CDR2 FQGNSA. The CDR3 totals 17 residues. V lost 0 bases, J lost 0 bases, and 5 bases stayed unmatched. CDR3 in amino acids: CASSLARGASSTDTQYF. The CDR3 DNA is TGTGCCAGCAGCTTAGCGCGGGGGGCATCCAGCACAGATACGCAGTATTTT.

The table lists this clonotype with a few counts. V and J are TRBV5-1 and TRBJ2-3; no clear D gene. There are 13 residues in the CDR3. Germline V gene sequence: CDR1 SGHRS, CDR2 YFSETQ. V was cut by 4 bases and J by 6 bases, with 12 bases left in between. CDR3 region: CASSPSVLDTQYF. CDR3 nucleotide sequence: TGCGCCAGCAGCCCCTCGGTCTTGGATACGCAGTATTTT.

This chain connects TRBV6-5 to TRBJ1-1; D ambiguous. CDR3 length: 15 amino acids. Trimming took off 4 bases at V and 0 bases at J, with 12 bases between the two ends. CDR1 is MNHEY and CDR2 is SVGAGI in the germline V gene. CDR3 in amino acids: CASSSHAIMNTEAFF. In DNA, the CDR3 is TGTGCCAGCAGTTCTCACGCTATCATGAACACTGAAGCTTTCTTT.